These 22 T cell receptor beta chains were sequenced from one sample in a study of CXCR3-negative and CXCR3-positive naive CD8 T cells. Libraries were UMI-labeled 5' RACE TRB cDNA. TCRdb re-analyzed the 5' RACE reads; it lists each CDR3 protein once, without DNA. The table for this sample gives about 120,000 distinct CDR3 sequences. Sequenced: naive CXCR3- CD8+ T cells from blood. Subset reported: CD45RO-CCR7+CD27+CD95- naive CD8+ T cells lacking CXCR3 (TNR3-). All receptors derive from a human donor in good health. Some clones in this sample may be carry-over from other donors' samples.

The V and J genes are TRBV5-1 and TRBJ1-1. Per germline, CDR1 SGHRS and CDR2 YFSETQ. This CDR3 is built from 13 residues. CDR3 in amino acids: CASSSTGGTEAFF.

The chain has TRBV28 and TRBJ2-3; TCRdb names TRBD2, which stays unverified in the absence of DNA. Germline V gene sequence: CDR1 MDHEN, CDR2 SYDVKM. CDR3 length equals 20 residues. CDR3 protein: CASSGSASGGTFPTTDTQYF.

The chain uses TRBV19 and TRBJ2-7; lacking DNA, the TRBD2 call made by TCRdb goes unchecked. Germline V gene data show CDR1 as LNHDA and CDR2 as SQIVND (reference sequence). The CDR3 contains 15 residues. The CDR3 here is CASAFLASGSYEQYF.

CDR3 loop: CASSPSGSAREQYF. V is TRBV9 and J is TRBJ2-7; TCRdb's D gene call, TRBD2, goes unchecked for lack of DNA. This CDR3 is 14 amino acids long. Germline-derived CDR1 and CDR2 are SGDLS and YYNGEE.

This chain joins TRBV29-1 and TRBJ1-1. The CDR3 totals 11 residues. From germline, CDR1 is SQVTM and CDR2 ANQGSEA. CDR3 sequence: CSARVNTEAFF.

This CDR3 is CASSLASGSRETQYF. The V and J genes are TRBV7-7 and TRBJ2-5; TCRdb indicates TRBD2, and absent DNA this call remains unverified. The CDR3 sequence is 15 residues long. Per the germline V gene, CDR1 is SSHAT and CDR2 is FNYEAQ (reference sequence).

The chain recombines TRBV29-1 with TRBJ1-1. Germline values: CDR1 SQVTM, CDR2 ANQGSEA. The CDR3 is 11 amino acids. This CDR3 reads CSVAKGTEAFF. Looking up the rest from reference TRBV29-1 and TRBJ1-1 gives the full variable domain: SAVISQKPSRDICQRGTSLTIQCQVDSQVTMMFWYRQQPGQSLTLIATANQGSEATYESGFVIDKFPISRPNLTFSTLTVSNMSPEDSSIYLCSVAKGTEAFFGQGTRLTVV.

V and J are TRBV24-1 and TRBJ2-2; TCRdb indicates TRBD1, and absent DNA this call remains unverified. The CDR3 spans 17 residues. CDR1 KGHDR and CDR2 SFDVKD come from the germline V gene. The CDR3 loop is CATSTSLGALNTGELFF.

The rearrangement links TRBV28 to TRBJ1-5. Per the germline V gene, CDR1 is MDHEN and CDR2 is SYDVKM. This CDR3 contains 16 residues. The CDR3 region is CASSFLSRGGDQPQHF.

This chain joins TRBV29-1 and TRBJ2-3; the D call from TCRdb, TRBD1, cannot be confirmed without DNA. This CDR3 contains 16 residues. Germline CDR1 and CDR2: SQVTM and ANQGSEA. The CDR3 protein is CSVVLGQGVLRDTQYF.

This chain links TRBV28 with TRBJ2-3; absent DNA, TCRdb's TRBD2 call cannot be checked. In germline, CDR1 is MDHEN, CDR2 SYDVKM. The CDR3 spans 16 residues. CDR3 residues: CASSRRLAGGTDTQYF.

V and J are TRBV29-1 and TRBJ1-1; with no DNA, the TCRdb D assignment of TRBD1 cannot be verified. The CDR3 spans 13 residues. CDR1 is SQVTM and CDR2 is ANQGSEA in the germline V gene. CDR3 amino acids: CSVGVDRGAEAFF.

This rearrangement joins TRBV7-9 to TRBJ2-5. The V gene's germline CDR1 is SEHNR and CDR2 FQNEAQ (reference sequence). The CDR3 consists of 13 residues. CDR3 residues: CASSIDSQETQYF.

The V gene is TRBV7-8, the J gene TRBJ2-5; absent DNA, TCRdb's TRBD2 call cannot be checked. This CDR3 contains 15 residues. CDR1 and CDR2 from the germline V gene are SGHVS and FQNEAQ. CDR3 region: CASSSLAGAQETQYF.

V usage is TRBV4-2 and J usage is TRBJ2-3; the TCRdb call, TRBD1, lacks DNA for checking. The CDR3 sequence is 18 residues long. The germline CDR1 and CDR2 sequences are LGHNA and YNFKEQ. The CDR3 is CASSLITFRGPDTDTQYF.

This chain connects TRBV30 to TRBJ1-4. CDR1 is GTSNPN and CDR2 is SVGIG in the germline V gene (reference sequence). This CDR3 is built from 15 residues. The CDR3 protein is CAWSVTAATNEKLFF.

J is TRBJ2-1 and V is TRBV10-2; TCRdb picks TRBD1, but there is no DNA to check that call. Germline V CDR1 and CDR2: WSHSY, SAAADI. The length of the CDR3 is 14 residues. CDR3 residues: CATSGAGVPNEQFF.

The genes are TRBV19 and TRBJ2-7; checking the TCRdb D call of TRBD1 is not possible without DNA. Germline CDR1 reads LNHDA; CDR2 reads SQIVND (reference sequence). The CDR3 runs 16 residues. The CDR3 sequence is CASSPQDRGRFDEQYF. Supplemented by reference TRBV19 and TRBJ2-7, the full variable domain reads DGGITQSPKYLFRKEGQNVTLSCEQNLNHDAMYWYRQDPGQGLRLIYYSQIVNDFQKGDIAEGYSVSREKKESFPLTVTSAQKNPTAFYLCASSPQDRGRFDEQYFGPGTRLTVT.

V usage is TRBV7-8 and J usage is TRBJ1-2. Germline loops: CDR1 SGHVS, CDR2 FQNEAQ. This CDR3 comprises 12 residues. CDR3 region: CASSLTADGYTF.

V usage is TRBV29-1 and J usage is TRBJ2-7; the TCRdb D gene call, TRBD2, has no DNA to confirm it. Germline V gene sequence: CDR1 SQVTM, CDR2 ANQGSEA. The CDR3 sequence is 15 residues long. CDR3 protein: CSVEAPGALGYEQYF.

V gene TRBV5-1 combines with J gene TRBJ2-2; without DNA, the TCRdb call of TRBD1 cannot be checked. Germline CDR1 is SGHRS and CDR2 is YFSETQ. This CDR3 has 15 residues. This CDR3 is CASSLGGLDTGELFF.

This rearrangement joins TRBV28 to TRBJ1-4. Per germline, CDR1 MDHEN and CDR2 SYDVKM. The CDR3 spans 14 residues. The CDR3 spells CASSFSSGYEKLFF.